These 15 T cell receptor beta chains came from one sample sequenced in a study of blood T cell repertoires in COVID-19. Profiling relied on immunoSEQ multiplex PCR, and the TCRdb table lists in-frame clones only, not all of them. Of hundreds of thousands of clones listed, roughly 89% are singletons. The specimen was PBMCs or T cells enriched from blood (not recorded which). The receptor source for this set is a woman aged 50 to 60 who had been exposed to COVID-19.

A note on this clone: One junction end does not reproduce the germline sequence, and a read error may be involved. The chain couples TRBV7-7 to TRBJ1-3; TRBD1 matches at 7 bases. Looked up from germline, CDR1 is SSHAT and CDR2 is FNYEAQ (reference sequence). The CDR3 consists of 15 residues. The CDR3 sequence is CASSLDRDSGNTIYF. The CDR3 DNA sequence: TGTGCTAGCAGCTTAGACAGGGACTCTGGAAACACCATATATTTT.

The chain joins TRBV7-8 to TRBJ1-4, with a tentative D call TRBD1 (6 bases). V was shortened by 4 bases and J by 6 bases, with 12 bases between the two germline ends. CDR1 and CDR2 (germline): SGHVS, FQNEAQ. The CDR3 covers 14 residues. The CDR3 region is CASSSDSGHEKLFF. CDR3 in DNA: TGTGCCAGCAGCTCGGACAGTGGACATGAAAAACTGTTTTTT.

The CDR3 region has the DNA TGTGCCAGCAGCGTAATTGGGGAGACTGAAGCTTTCTTT. As protein: CASSVIGETEAFF. This chain links TRBV9 with TRBJ1-1; D is unclear. Looked up from germline, CDR1 is SGDLS and CDR2 is YYNGEE. There are 13 residues in the CDR3. Deletions cut 1 base from V and 5 bases from J, with 9 bases between.

Written as DNA, the CDR3 is TGTGCCACCAGTGATTTTGGAGGGTACGGCTACACCTTC. Its protein is CATSDFGGYGYTF. The V gene is TRBV24-1, the J gene TRBJ1-2, with D hard to call. V shed 1 base and J shed 8 bases, with 10 bases lying between them. This CDR3 contains 13 residues. CDR1 KGHDR and CDR2 SFDVKD come from the germline V gene.

This clone was picked up one time. The CDR3 region is CASSLGSGSNQPQHF. CDR3 bases: TGTGCCAGCAGCTTAGGTTCGGGTAGCAATCAGCCCCAGCATTTT. The chain joins TRBV7-2 to TRBJ1-5; D is unresolved. The CDR3 extends over 15 amino acids. The germline gives CDR1 SGHTA, CDR2 FQGNSA. With 1 base removed from V and 0 bases from J, the gap between germline ends came to 7 bases.

This rearrangement joins TRBV19 to TRBJ1-4; D is possibly TRBD1 (5 bases). The CDR3 extends over 11 amino acids. CDR1 and CDR2 from the germline V gene are LNHDA and SQIVND (reference sequence). V was pared by 7 bases and J by 8 bases, with 8 bases between. CDR3 nucleotide sequence: TGTGCCAGTACGGAGGGGGAAAAACTGTTTTTT. Encoded protein: CASTEGEKLFF. Using reference TRBV19 and TRBJ1-4 for the parts outside the CDR3, the full variable domain is DGGITQSPKYLFRKEGQNVTLSCEQNLNHDAMYWYRQDPGQGLRLIYYSQIVNDFQKGDIAEGYSVSREKKESFPLTVTSAQKNPTAFYLCASTEGEKLFFGSGTQLSVL.

This chain connects TRBV7-9 to TRBJ2-3; TRBD2 might be the D (7 bases). CDR1 is SEHNR, CDR2 FQNEAQ, per germline (reference sequence). The CDR3 covers 15 residues. V lost 1 base and J 8 bases, leaving 16 bases between the germline ends. This chain's CDR3 is CASSLEGGGSLTQYF. DNA for the CDR3: TGTGCCAGCAGCTTAGAGGGCGGGGGCTCCCTTACGCAGTATTTT.

In its sample, this clone was seen a few times. In the same sample, other DNA sequences code for this CDR3. The V call is TRBV30, the J call TRBJ2-7; D perhaps matches TRBD2 (5 bases). Trimming shortened V by 0 bases and J by 4 bases, and 7 bases separated the two germline ends. CDR1 and CDR2 from the germline V gene are GTSNPN and SVGIG (reference sequence). The CDR3 consists of 12 residues. The CDR3 DNA is TGTGCCTGGAGTGTACGGGGTTACGAGCAGTACTTC. Amino acid sequence: CAWSVRGYEQYF.

The V call is TRBV7-5, the J call TRBJ1-5. TRBV7-5 is shown as a pseudogene. This CDR3 spans 16 amino acids. The CDR3: CARSLVRWRGGQPQHF. The CDR3 bases are TGTGCCAGAAGCTTAGTTCGGTGGAGGGGCGGTCAGCCCCAGCATTTT.

This clone was found once. This chain uses TRBV5-6 with TRBJ2-3; TRBD2 matches at 8 bases. CDR1 is SGHDT, CDR2 YYEEEE, per germline. J was trimmed by 1 base and V by 4 bases; bases with no gene match: 2. There are 14 residues in the CDR3. Here the CDR3 DNA reads TGTGCCAGCAGCCGGGGACTAGGCACAGATACGCAGTATTTT. Protein: CASSRGLGTDTQYF.

The genes are TRBV5-6 and TRBJ2-2; a weak D match, TRBD1 (6 bases). In germline, CDR1 is SGHDT, CDR2 YYEEEE. V lost 4 bases and J lost 4, with 14 bases in between. This CDR3 has 15 residues. CDR3 in amino acids: CASSETGKATGELFF. The CDR3 nucleotides read TGTGCCAGCAGCGAAACAGGGAAGGCCACCGGGGAGCTGTTTTTT.

The chain's CDR3 is CASSGLAGGPGDTQYF. CDR3 DNA: TGTGCCAGCAGTGGACTAGCGGGGGGGCCGGGTGATACGCAGTATTTT. This chain links TRBV2 with TRBJ2-3; 14 nucleotides match TRBD2. Trimming at V came to 4 bases and at J to 6 bases, leaving 6 bases not matched to a gene. The germline gives CDR1 SNHLY, CDR2 FYNNEI. The CDR3 totals 16 residues.

V and J are TRBV28 and TRBJ1-2; D perhaps matches TRBD1 (6 bases). Germline CDR1 is MDHEN and CDR2 is SYDVKM. The CDR3 extends over 15 amino acids. V shed 6 bases and J shed 0 bases, with 14 bases lying between them. CDR3 region: CASRRDRKANYGYTF. CDR3 DNA sequence: TGTGCCAGCAGACGCGACAGGAAAGCTAACTATGGCTACACCTTC.

CDR3 amino acids: CASSQVKQGRNTIYF. The DNA of the CDR3 is TGTGCCAGCAGCCAAGTCAAACAGGGTCGAAACACCATATATTTT. V gene TRBV14 combines with J gene TRBJ1-3, with a tentative D call TRBD1 (6 bases). Trimming removed 1 base at V and 5 bases at J, with 12 bases between. The CDR3 loop spans 15 amino acids. Germline V lookup: CDR1 SGHDN, CDR2 FVKESK.

In its sample, this clone was seen a few times. The V call is TRBV3-1 (or the pseudogene TRBV3-2), the J call TRBJ2-2; 12 bases line up with TRBD2. From germline, CDR1 is LGHDT and CDR2 YNNKEL (reference sequence). This CDR3 has 16 amino acids. V was pared by 5 bases and J by 4 bases, with 5 bases of the junction left unmatched. CDR3 protein: CASSYRLAGATGELFF. CDR3 nucleotide sequence: TGTGCCAGCAGCTATCGACTAGCGGGGGCCACCGGGGAGCTGTTTTTT.